This T cell receptor beta chain was retrieved from a study of T cell responses to AZD1222 COVID-19 vaccine. Study in general: Second-dose groups at about 4 or about 12 weeks were pooled.

V was pared by 3 bases and J by 2 bases, with 12 bases between. Germline loops: CDR1 SGHAT, CDR2 FQDESV (reference sequence). This CDR3 comprises 15 residues. TCRdb's copy holds only in-frame clones and misses some; the assay was immunoSEQ multiplex PCR. The repertoire consists of about 120,000 clones, with approximately 86% occurring once and the leading ten covering around a tenth. The chain couples TRBV11-1 to TRBJ2-3; maybe TRBD1 (5 bases). This receptor was taken from an adult in good health. This specimen was peripheral blood, taken on day 0 of AZD1222 vaccination. The CDR3 protein is CASSLGRGYTDTQYF. CDR3 in DNA: TGTGCCAGCAGCTTGGGAAGGGGATACACAGATACGCAGTATTTT. The whole variable domain, filled in from reference TRBV11-1 and TRBJ2-3, reads EAEVAQSPRYKITEKSQAVAFWCDPISGHATLYWYRQILGQGPELLVQFQDESVVDDSQLPKDRFSAERLKGVDSTLKIQPAELGDSAMYLCASSLGRGYTDTQYFGPGTRLTVL.